This TCR beta chain was recorded in a study of T cell changes during pregnancy in multiple sclerosis. Assay: immunoSEQ multiplex PCR; the TCRdb copy retains only in-frame clones and omits some. The sample carries 40,000 to 55,000 clones, almost 95% recorded once. CDR3 length equals 17 residues. With 4 bases removed from V and 4 bases from J, the gap between germline ends came to 23 bases. From germline, CDR1 is SGDLS and CDR2 YYNGEE. The sequencing used CD8+ T cells from peripheral blood mononuclear cells, collected in the first trimester of pregnancy. The chain uses TRBV9 and TRBJ1-1, with no clear D. The TCR comes from a female donor with multiple sclerosis, enrolled in a pregnancy study. CDR3 residues: CASSPRGRGGGTTEAFF. The CDR3, as DNA: TGTGCCAGCAGCCCCCGAGGACGGGGTGGCGGTACCACTGAAGCTTTCTTT.